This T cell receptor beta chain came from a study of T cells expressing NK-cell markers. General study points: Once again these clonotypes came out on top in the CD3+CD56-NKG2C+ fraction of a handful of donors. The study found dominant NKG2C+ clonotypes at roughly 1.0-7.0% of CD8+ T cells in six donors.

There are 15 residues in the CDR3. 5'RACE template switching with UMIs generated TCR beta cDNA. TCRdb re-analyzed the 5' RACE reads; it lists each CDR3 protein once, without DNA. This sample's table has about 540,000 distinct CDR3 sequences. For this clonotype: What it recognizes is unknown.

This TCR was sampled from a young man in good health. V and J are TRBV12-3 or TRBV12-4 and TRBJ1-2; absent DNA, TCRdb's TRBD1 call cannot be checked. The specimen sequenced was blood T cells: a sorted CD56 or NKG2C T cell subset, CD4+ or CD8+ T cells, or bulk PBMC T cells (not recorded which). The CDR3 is CASRPQGSGEYGYTF.